This T cell receptor (beta chain) was identified during a study of Ad26.COV2.S vaccination and SARS-CoV-2 variants. Findings and caveats of the study: The TCR breadth and depth analyses may have produced an underestimate of total T cell responses.

The CDR3 has 11 residues. In germline, CDR1 is MNHNY, CDR2 SVGAGI (reference sequence). Deletions cut 5 bases from V and 5 bases from J, with 4 bases between. TCRdb's table, derived via immunoSEQ multiplex PCR, lists solely in-frame clones and lacks some. This table has 120,000 to 150,000 clones, approximately 90% appearing once. About this clone itself: The antigen is undetermined.

V and J are TRBV6-6 and TRBJ2-1, with unresolved D. Material: peripheral blood, obtained after recovery from COVID-19. This TCR derives from a human donor who had recovered from COVID-19. The CDR3 here is CASSLDNEQFF. CDR3 coding DNA: TGTGCCAGCAGTCTAGACAATGAGCAGTTCTTC.